This TCR beta chain was documented in a study of T cell changes during pregnancy in multiple sclerosis. This CDR3 is 13 amino acids long. CDR1 and CDR2 (germline): MNHEY, SVGAGI. J gave up 6 bases and V 6 bases, and 7 bases lay outside the gene matches. Clones were read by immunoSEQ multiplex PCR, and TCRdb kept only the in-frame ones, dropping some. This sample has 80,000 to 130,000 clones, with more than 80% found just once. J is TRBJ1-1 and V is TRBV6-5; TRBD1 aligns across 7 bases. This TCR was sampled from a female donor with multiple sclerosis, enrolled in a pregnancy study. Sequenced here: peripheral blood, sampled in the second trimester of pregnancy. The CDR3 here is CASSLDRVAEAFF. CDR3 bases: TGTGCCAGCAGCCTAGACAGGGTGGCTGAAGCTTTCTTT.